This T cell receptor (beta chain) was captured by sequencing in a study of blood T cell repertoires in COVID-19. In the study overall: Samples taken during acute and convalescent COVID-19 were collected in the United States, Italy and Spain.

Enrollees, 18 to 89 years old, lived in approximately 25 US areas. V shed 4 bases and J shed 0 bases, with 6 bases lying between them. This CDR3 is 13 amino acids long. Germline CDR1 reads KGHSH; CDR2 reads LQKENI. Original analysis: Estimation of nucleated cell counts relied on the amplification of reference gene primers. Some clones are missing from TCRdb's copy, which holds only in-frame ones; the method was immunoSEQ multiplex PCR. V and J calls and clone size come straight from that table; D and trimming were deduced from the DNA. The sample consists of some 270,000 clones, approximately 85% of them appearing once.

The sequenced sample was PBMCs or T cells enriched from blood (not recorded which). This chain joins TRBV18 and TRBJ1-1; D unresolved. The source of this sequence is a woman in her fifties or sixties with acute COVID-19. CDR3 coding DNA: TGTGCCAGCTCACTGGACTTGAACACTGAAGCTTTCTTT. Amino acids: CASSLDLNTEAFF.